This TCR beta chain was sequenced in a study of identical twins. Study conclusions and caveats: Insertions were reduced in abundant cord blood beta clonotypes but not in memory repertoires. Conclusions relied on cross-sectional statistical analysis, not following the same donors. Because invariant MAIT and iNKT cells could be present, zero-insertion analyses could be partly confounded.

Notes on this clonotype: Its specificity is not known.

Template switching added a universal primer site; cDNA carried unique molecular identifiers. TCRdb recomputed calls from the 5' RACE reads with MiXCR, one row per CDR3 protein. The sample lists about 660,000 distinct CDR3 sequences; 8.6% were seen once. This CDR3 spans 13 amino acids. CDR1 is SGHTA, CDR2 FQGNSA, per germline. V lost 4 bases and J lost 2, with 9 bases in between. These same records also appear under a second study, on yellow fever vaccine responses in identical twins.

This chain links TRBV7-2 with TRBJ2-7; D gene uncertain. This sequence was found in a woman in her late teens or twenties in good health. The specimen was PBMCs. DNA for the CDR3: TGTGCCAGCAGCTATACAGAAACCTACGAGCAGTACTTC. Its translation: CASSYTETYEQYF.